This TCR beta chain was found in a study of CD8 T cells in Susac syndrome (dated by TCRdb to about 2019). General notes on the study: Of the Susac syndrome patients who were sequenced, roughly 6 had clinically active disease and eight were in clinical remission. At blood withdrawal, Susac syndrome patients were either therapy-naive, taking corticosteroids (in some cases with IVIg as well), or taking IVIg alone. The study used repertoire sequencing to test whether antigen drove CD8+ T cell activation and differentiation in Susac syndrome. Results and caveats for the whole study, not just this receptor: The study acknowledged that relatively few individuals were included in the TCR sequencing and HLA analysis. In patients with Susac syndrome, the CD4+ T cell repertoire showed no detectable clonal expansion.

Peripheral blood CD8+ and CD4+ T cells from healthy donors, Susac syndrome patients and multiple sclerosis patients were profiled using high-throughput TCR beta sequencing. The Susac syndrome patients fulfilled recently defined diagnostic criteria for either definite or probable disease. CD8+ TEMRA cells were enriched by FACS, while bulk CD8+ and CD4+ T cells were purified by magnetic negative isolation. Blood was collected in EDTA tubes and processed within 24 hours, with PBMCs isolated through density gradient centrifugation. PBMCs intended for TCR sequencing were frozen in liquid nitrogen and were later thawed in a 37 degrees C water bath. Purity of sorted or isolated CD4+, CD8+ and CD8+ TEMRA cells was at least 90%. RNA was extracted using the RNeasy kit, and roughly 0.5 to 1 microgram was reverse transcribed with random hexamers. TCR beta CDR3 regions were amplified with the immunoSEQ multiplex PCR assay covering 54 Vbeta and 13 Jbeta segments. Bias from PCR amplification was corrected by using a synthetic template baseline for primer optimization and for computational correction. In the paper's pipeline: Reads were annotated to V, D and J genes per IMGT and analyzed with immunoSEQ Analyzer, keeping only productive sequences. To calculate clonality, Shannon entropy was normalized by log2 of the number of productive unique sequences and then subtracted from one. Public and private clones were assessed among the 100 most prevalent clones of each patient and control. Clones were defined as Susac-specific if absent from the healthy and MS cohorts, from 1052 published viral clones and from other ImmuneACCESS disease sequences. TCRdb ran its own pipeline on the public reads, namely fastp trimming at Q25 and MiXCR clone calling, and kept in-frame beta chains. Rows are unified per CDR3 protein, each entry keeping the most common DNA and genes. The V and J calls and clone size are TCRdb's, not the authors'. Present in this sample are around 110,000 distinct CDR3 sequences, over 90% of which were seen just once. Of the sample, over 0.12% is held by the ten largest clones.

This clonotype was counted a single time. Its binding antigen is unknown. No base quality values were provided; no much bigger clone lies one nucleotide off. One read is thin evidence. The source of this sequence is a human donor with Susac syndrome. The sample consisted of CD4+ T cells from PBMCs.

The CDR3 reads CASSQLGTSGSVGELFF. The nucleotide sequence is TGTGCCAGCAGCCAGCTAGGGACTAGCGGGAGTGTCGGGGAGCTGTTTTTT. This chain is built from TRBV4-2 and TRBJ2-2; TRBD2 lines up with 14 middle nucleotides. Unmatched junction bases come to 7, with V trimmed by 3 bases and J by 7 bases. Its CDR3 holds 17 amino acids, cysteine through phenylalanine. The entry retains the CDR3 DNA only, 51 bases that are in frame from base 1. CDR1 LGHNA and CDR2 YNFKEQ were looked up in the germline V gene.